What follows are 20 T cell receptor beta chains derived from one specimen sequenced in a study of blood T cell repertoires in COVID-19. Method: immunoSEQ multiplex PCR; TCRdb's copy keeps in-frame clones and lacks some. Of hundreds of thousands of clones listed, more than 85% were seen once; the top ten hold 6.5% to 9.5%. Sequenced material: PBMCs or T cells enriched from blood (not recorded which). These receptors were taken from a woman aged 55-70 years who had recovered from COVID-19.

V usage is TRBV4-1 and J usage is TRBJ1-5; no reliable D call. This CDR3 spans 15 amino acids. Germline loops: CDR1 MGHRA, CDR2 YSYEKL. The germline V and J ends were trimmed by 0 bases and 3 bases, with 9 bases remaining between them. The CDR3 nucleotides are TGCGCCAGCAGCCAAGACCCGACAAACAATCAGCCCCAGCATTTT. This codes for CASSQDPTNNQPQHF.

V usage is TRBV5-1 and J usage is TRBJ2-2; D is undetermined. Germline lookup yields CDR1 SGHRS and CDR2 YFSETQ. The CDR3 runs to 13 residues. Between the trimmed V and J ends, which lost 1 base and 5 bases, there was a span of 6 bases. This chain's CDR3 is CASSLPYTGELFF. The CDR3 DNA is TGCGCCAGCAGCTTGCCCTATACCGGGGAGCTGTTTTTT.

The rearrangement uses TRBV6-2 or TRBV6-3 and TRBJ1-1; D remains unclear. CDR1 is MNHEY, CDR2 SVGEGT, per germline. Trimming took off 2 bases at V and 0 bases at J, with 13 bases between the two ends. The CDR3 totals 16 residues. Here the CDR3 reads CASSYDRGTMNTEAFF. CDR3 nucleotide sequence: TGTGCCAGCAGTTACGACCGGGGAACCATGAACACTGAAGCTTTCTTT.

The genes are TRBV12-2 and TRBJ1-5; the D call TRBD1 from the table was never checked on the DNA. TRBV12-2 is a listed pseudogene. The CDR3 loop spans 18 amino acids. CDR3: CASRFNPPNQGYNQPQHF. DNA for the CDR3: TGTGCAAGTCGCTTTAATCCGCCGAATCAGGGTTACAATCAGCCCCAGCATTTT.

CDR3 nucleotide sequence: TGTGCCAGCAGTTTTACCACGGCCATGGACGGAGGCCCCCTCCACTTT. Encoded protein: CASSFTTAMDGGPLHF. This rearrangement joins TRBV27 to TRBJ1-6, with D hard to call. This CDR3 is built from 16 residues. V lost 3 bases to trimming and J lost 13 bases, with 22 bases between them. CDR1 is MNHEY and CDR2 is SMNVEV in the germline V gene (reference sequence).

The genes are TRBV9 and TRBJ2-1, with TRBD2 matching over 11 bases. Germline values: CDR1 SGDLS, CDR2 YYNGEE. The CDR3 covers 16 residues. The V and J ends lost 3 bases and 5 bases, in that order; junction bases with no gene match: 7. CDR3 region: CASSAQPGLADNEQFF. CDR3 DNA: TGTGCCAGCAGCGCGCAACCGGGACTAGCGGACAATGAGCAGTTCTTC.

The rearrangement joins TRBV3-1 (or the pseudogene TRBV3-2) to TRBJ2-1; TRBD1 is a possible D gene (5 bases). Germline CDR1 reads LGHDT; CDR2 reads YNNKEL (reference sequence). Trimming stripped 0 bases from V and 3 bases from J, with 12 bases between. The CDR3 loop spans 16 amino acids. CDR3 sequence reads: CASSQDRGSYYNEQFF. The DNA of the CDR3 is TGTGCCAGCAGCCAAGATAGGGGAAGCTACTACAATGAGCAGTTCTTC.

The V call is TRBV6-2 or TRBV6-3, the J call TRBJ2-3; 10 bases map to TRBD2. The CDR3 is made up of 18 amino acids. After removal of 0 bases from V and 3 bases from J, the junction contained 9 bases not matched to a gene. Germline V lookup: CDR1 MNHEY, CDR2 SVGEGT. DNA of the CDR3: TGTGCCAGCAGTTACTCCCCTAGCGGGGGATCGGGAACAGATACGCAGTATTTT. Amino acid sequence: CASSYSPSGGSGTDTQYF.

This clone has a single count. The CDR3 sequence: CASSAGGIGNTIYF. CDR3 DNA sequence: TGTGCCAGCAGTGCAGGGGGCATAGGAAACACCATATATTTT. The rearrangement uses TRBV2 and TRBJ1-3; 8 nucleotides align to TRBD1. V lost 4 bases and J lost 4; bases outside the gene matches: 3. The germline CDR1 and CDR2 sequences are SNHLY and FYNNEI. The CDR3 has 14 amino acids.

This chain uses TRBV5-1 with TRBJ1-6; perhaps TRBD1 as D (5 bases). The CDR3 has 15 amino acids. Germline-derived CDR1 and CDR2 are SGHRS and YFSETQ. V lost 4 bases to trimming and J lost 5 bases, with 13 bases between them. The CDR3 protein is CASSGGGADNSPLHF. The CDR3 DNA reads as TGCGCCAGCAGCGGCGGGGGTGCGGATAATTCACCCCTCCACTTT.

The rearrangement joins TRBV30 to TRBJ1-6; no definite D call. Trimming stripped 4 bases from V and 0 bases from J, with 4 bases between. The CDR3 loop spans 13 amino acids. CDR1 is GTSNPN, CDR2 SVGIG, per germline (reference sequence). The CDR3 sequence is CAWTSSYNSPLHF. The CDR3 DNA reads TGTGCCTGGACCAGCTCCTATAATTCACCCCTCCACTTT.

This chain connects TRBV13 to TRBJ2-3; the match to TRBD1 covers 9 bases. The trim removed 1 base at V and 5 bases at J, leaving 10 bases unmatched. Germline V gene sequence: CDR1 PRHDT, CDR2 FYEKMQ (reference sequence). This CDR3 has 17 amino acids. CDR3 sequence: CASSLAAGTGILDTQYF. The CDR3 nucleotides read TGTGCCAGCAGCTTAGCTGCCGGGACAGGGATTCTAGATACGCAGTATTTT.

The J gene is TRBJ2-3, the V gene TRBV4-1; TRBD2 matches at 10 bases. Looked up from germline, CDR1 is MGHRA and CDR2 is YSYEKL. The CDR3 is made up of 15 amino acids. Unmatched junction bases numbered 8, after V lost 6 bases and J lost 5 bases. The CDR3, as DNA: TGCGCCAGCAGTTCAGCGGGGGGGACCGGAGATACGCAGTATTTT. Translation: CASSSAGGTGDTQYF.

This chain joins TRBV24-1 and TRBJ2-1; 7 bases are shared with TRBD1. Per the germline V gene, CDR1 is KGHDR and CDR2 is SFDVKD. V shed 11 bases and J 5 bases; nucleotides not matched to a gene: 8. The length of the CDR3 is 13 residues. The CDR3 is CAIRQGQHNEQFF. The CDR3 DNA follows: TGTGCCATCAGACAGGGACAACACAATGAGCAGTTCTTC.

The table lists this clone with a count of one. For the CDR3, the DNA is TGTGCCAGCAGTTTTGGGGGGGGGAATGAGCAGTTCTTC. Its translation: CASSFGGGNEQFF. V is TRBV27 and J is TRBJ2-1; 7 nucleotides agree with TRBD2. Looked up from germline, CDR1 is MNHEY and CDR2 is SMNVEV (reference sequence). CDR3 size: 13 residues. With 3 bases clipped from V and 7 bases from J, the junction kept 3 bases outside the gene matches.

The genes are TRBV4-1 and TRBJ1-4; TRBD1 aligns across 10 bases. V lost 2 bases and J lost 8; bases outside the gene matches: 8. Germline-derived CDR1 and CDR2 are MGHRA and YSYEKL. CDR3 length: 16 amino acids. CDR3 amino acids: CASSQLWGQGKEKLFF. As DNA, the CDR3 is TGCGCCAGCAGCCAACTTTGGGGACAGGGGAAAGAAAAACTGTTTTTT.

This chain links TRBV10-3 with TRBJ2-2; TRBD1 matches at 7 bases. This CDR3 is 17 amino acids long. V gave up 10 bases and J gave up 1 base; unmatched junction bases: 15. Germline V gene data show CDR1 as ENHRY and CDR2 as SYGVKD. Here the CDR3 DNA reads TGTGCCACCGAGGACAGGAGAGGATCCGTGAACACCGGGGAGCTGTTTTTT. Translation: CATEDRRGSVNTGELFF.

The chain employs TRBV28 and TRBJ2-3; 11 bases line up with TRBD1. Germline CDR1 and CDR2: MDHEN and SYDVKM. The CDR3 sequence is 16 residues long. V dropped 5 bases and J dropped 6; count of bases not matched to a gene: 10. For the CDR3, the DNA is TGTGCCAGCAGTGGGCCGGGACAGGGGGAGGAGGATACGCAGTATTTT. Protein product: CASSGPGQGEEDTQYF.

CDR3 region: CASSSVSGGVGPDTQYF. The DNA for the CDR3 is TGTGCCAGCAGCTCCGTTAGCGGGGGGGTGGGTCCAGATACGCAGTATTTT. This chain connects TRBV5-4 to TRBJ2-3; TRBD2 aligns across 11 bases. V lost 3 bases to trimming and J lost 4 bases; unmatched junction nucleotides: 10. The CDR3 sequence is 17 residues long. Per germline, CDR1 SGHNT and CDR2 YYREEE (reference sequence).

The chain uses TRBV4-1 and TRBJ2-3; 9 positions match TRBD1. The V and J ends lost 2 bases and 2 bases, in that order; junction bases with no gene match: 11. Germline V gene lookup returns CDR1 MGHRA and CDR2 YSYEKL. This CDR3 has 18 residues. In DNA form, the CDR3 reads TGCGCCAGCAGCCAACCGACCGGGACAGGGAAATACACAGATACGCAGTATTTT. Translation gives CASSQPTGTGKYTDTQYF.